This TCR beta chain was identified in a study of blood T cell repertoires in COVID-19. Cohort placement rested on clinical history that participants reported themselves. V lost 0 bases and J 8 bases, leaving 10 bases between the germline ends. The CDR3 totals 13 residues. Sequenced by immunoSEQ multiplex PCR; TCRdb stores in-frame clones only, minus some. The repertoire includes about 140,000 clones, roughly 85% of them detected once, and around 3.2% sits in the top ten. This clone was seen at least ten times. Sequences were obtained from PBMCs or T cells enriched from blood (not recorded which). The TCR was taken from a woman in her fifties or sixties who had recovered from COVID-19. The rearrangement links TRBV12-3 or TRBV12-4 to TRBJ1-2, with a weak D call TRBD1 (5 bases). CDR3 residues: CASSLARQGGYTF. CDR3 sequence (DNA): TGTGCCAGCAGTTTAGCGCGTCAGGGCGGCTACACCTTC.